The 25 T cell receptor beta chains below were found in one sample sequenced in a study of CD8 T cells in ankylosing spondylitis. TCRdb ran MiXCR on the 5' RACE reads and lists one entry per CDR3 protein. The sample contains hundreds of thousands of distinct CDR3 sequences, over 15% of which appear only once. Sequences were obtained from blood, either unsorted or a sorted T cell fraction (not recorded which). Receptors were obtained from a male donor with ankylosing spondylitis or in good health (not recorded which).

This clonotype was seen ten or more times. This rearrangement joins TRBV5-1 to TRBJ2-1, with 8 nucleotides matching TRBD2. Germline CDR1 is SGHRS and CDR2 is YFSETQ. This CDR3 has 19 amino acids. J was trimmed by 3 bases and V by 4 bases; bases with no gene match: 18. In DNA, the CDR3 is TGCGCCAGCAGCAAAATCCCCCCACGGGAGGGAGTGGGCTACAATGAGCAGTTCTTC. Translation: CASSKIPPREGVGYNEQFF.

This clonotype was counted ten times or more. The V call is TRBV6-5, the J call TRBJ1-1; a weak D match, TRBD1 (6 bases). Germline V gene data show CDR1 as MNHEY and CDR2 as SVGAGI. V lost 0 bases and J lost 5, with 13 bases in between. This CDR3 is built from 15 residues. CDR3 sequence reads: CASSYSPPTGTEAFF. As DNA, the CDR3 is TGTGCCAGCAGTTACTCGCCCCCCACAGGGACTGAAGCTTTCTTT.

The chain combines TRBV4-1 with TRBJ1-5; D unresolved. Germline-derived CDR1 and CDR2 are MGHRA and YSYEKL. The CDR3 contains 15 residues. V lost 0 bases and J 1 base, leaving 7 bases between the germline ends. CDR3: CASSQDQDSNQPQHF. Here the CDR3 DNA reads TGCGCCAGCAGCCAAGATCAGGACAGCAATCAGCCCCAGCATTTT.

This clonotype has more than one count but fewer than ten. The gene calls are TRBV20-1 and TRBJ2-5, with 14 bases aligning to TRBD2. Germline CDR1 reads DFQATT; CDR2 reads SNEGSKA (reference sequence). The CDR3 consists of 16 residues. Germline trimming cut 1 base from V and 0 bases from J; bases unmatched to any gene: 1. The CDR3 bases are TGCAGTGCTAGAGGGACTAGCGGGAGGAACCAAGAGACCCAGTACTTC. This translates into CSARGTSGRNQETQYF.

This chain joins TRBV24-1 and TRBJ2-3; 8 bases fit TRBD2. V lost 1 base to trimming and J lost 0 bases; unmatched junction nucleotides: 2. This CDR3 region has 16 residues. The germline CDR1 and CDR2 sequences are KGHDR and SFDVKD. The CDR3 reads CATSDLAGASTDTQYF. CDR3 nucleotides: TGTGCCACCAGTGATTTAGCGGGGGCCAGCACAGATACGCAGTATTTT.

The V and J genes are TRBV7-9 and TRBJ2-5, with D perhaps TRBD1 (5 bases). V was clipped by 3 bases and J by 2 bases, with 13 bases between them. Germline V gene data show CDR1 as SEHNR and CDR2 as FQNEAQ (reference sequence). The CDR3 loop spans 15 amino acids. The CDR3 loop is CASSFVAQGQETQYF. CDR3 DNA: TGTGCCAGCAGCTTTGTCGCCCAGGGTCAAGAGACCCAGTACTTC.

This clonotype was observed a few times. The chain is built from TRBV5-1 and TRBJ2-1, with 14 positions matching TRBD2. Germline V gene lookup returns CDR1 SGHRS and CDR2 YFSETQ. J was trimmed by 10 bases and V by 4 bases; bases with no gene match: 7. The CDR3 is 15 residues long. Here the CDR3 DNA reads TGCGCCAGCAGCGCGGGACTAGCGGGAGCAGACGAGCAGTTCTTC. Translation: CASSAGLAGADEQFF.

This clonotype has just a few counts. The chain uses TRBV19 and TRBJ2-3, with D perhaps matching TRBD2 (6 bases). Germline V gene data show CDR1 as LNHDA and CDR2 as SQIVND (reference sequence). Trimming cost V 3 bases and J 0 bases, with 10 bases left between them. The CDR3 is 15 amino acids. In DNA, the CDR3 is TGTGCCAGTAGTATTGGCGGGACTAGCACAGATACGCAGTATTTT. Translation: CASSIGGTSTDTQYF.

The chain recombines TRBV11-2 with TRBJ1-5, with TRBD1 identical over 8 bases. CDR1 and CDR2 (germline): SGHAT, FQNNGV. This CDR3 spans 18 amino acids. V dropped 1 base and J dropped 0; count of bases not matched to a gene: 8. This CDR3 is CASSLGPWTGSSNQPQHF. CDR3 in DNA: TGTGCCAGCAGCTTAGGTCCATGGACAGGGAGTAGCAATCAGCCCCAGCATTTT.

The chain is built from TRBV28 and TRBJ2-4; perhaps D is TRBD1 or TRBD2 (5 bases each). CDR3 size: 13 residues. Trimming stripped 4 bases from V and 8 bases from J, with 12 bases between. Germline CDR1 is MDHEN and CDR2 is SYDVKM. This CDR3 reads CASSSGTGYIQYF. In nucleotides, the CDR3 is TGTGCCAGCAGTTCCGGGACCGGATACATTCAGTACTTC.

The V and J genes are TRBV5-1 and TRBJ1-1; TRBD1 aligns across 8 bases. The CDR3 length is 14 residues. Germline lookup yields CDR1 SGHRS and CDR2 YFSETQ. Trimming removed 4 bases from V and 5 bases from J; junction bases left unmatched: 7. DNA for the CDR3: TGCGCCAGCAGCCCAACGACAGGGGTAACTGAAGCTTTCTTT. Translation: CASSPTTGVTEAFF. Full variable domain (missing parts from reference TRBV5-1 and TRBJ1-1): KAGVTQTPRYLIKTRGQQVTLSCSPISGHRSVSWYQQTPGQGLQFLFEYFSETQRNKGNFPGRFSGRQFSNSRSEMNVSTLELGDSALYLCASSPTTGVTEAFFGQGTRLTVV.

The chain joins TRBV12-3 or TRBV12-4 to TRBJ1-2; TRBD1 aligns across 12 bases. The CDR3 is 17 residues long. V shed 8 bases, J shed 8 bases, and the junction held 18 bases outside the gene matches. DNA of the CDR3: TGTGCCAGCTCCTTAAATCCGGGGACAGGGGGCGAGGTCGGCTACACCTTC. Translating it yields CASSLNPGTGGEVGYTF.

CDR3 nucleotides: TGTGCCACAAGACGGACAGATACGCAGTATTTT. As protein: CATRRTDTQYF. The chain has TRBV6-5 and TRBJ2-3; no firm D call. V lost 10 bases and J 3 bases, leaving 8 bases between the germline ends. Looked up from germline, CDR1 is MNHEY and CDR2 is SVGAGI. CDR3 length: 11 residues.

In its sample, this clonotype was seen a few times. CDR3 nucleotides: TGTGCCAGCAGTCCCCTATTCGGCAGGAGCTCTGGGGCCAACGTCCTGACTTTC. Residues: CASSPLFGRSSGANVLTF. The V and J genes are TRBV28 and TRBJ2-6; D gene uncertain. The CDR3 contains 18 residues. CDR1 and CDR2 (germline): MDHEN, SYDVKM. Trimming removed 5 bases at V and 0 bases at J, with 17 bases between.

This clonotype was recorded once. This chain connects TRBV27 to TRBJ2-3; 7 bases map to TRBD1. This CDR3 is built from 14 residues. J lost 4 bases, V lost 6 bases, and 7 bases had no gene match. CDR1 is MNHEY and CDR2 is SMNVEV in the germline V gene (reference sequence). The CDR3 reads CASSKLGGPDTQYF. DNA for the CDR3: TGTGCCAGCAGCAAACTAGGGGGCCCAGATACGCAGTATTTT.

A few counts support this clonotype. J is TRBJ2-1 and V is TRBV5-1; TRBD2 aligns across 10 bases. Germline CDR1 SGHRS, CDR2 YFSETQ. With V trimmed by 5 bases and J by 5 bases, 13 bases remained unmatched. The CDR3 sequence is 17 residues long. CDR3 sequence: CASRARAIAGGDNEQFF. DNA of the CDR3: TGCGCCAGCAGGGCCAGGGCGATAGCGGGAGGAGACAATGAGCAGTTCTTC.

The chain uses TRBV7-9 and TRBJ2-3; the D is unclear. The germline V gene encodes CDR1 SEHNR and CDR2 FQNEAQ (reference sequence). The CDR3 contains 14 residues. V was cut by 3 bases and J by 0 bases, with 7 bases left in between. The CDR3 coding sequence is TGTGCCAGCAGCTTTGATTCCAGCACAGATACGCAGTATTTT. This sequence encodes CASSFDSSTDTQYF.

The chain combines TRBV2 with TRBJ1-6, with 7 nucleotides matching TRBD1. Per the germline V gene, CDR1 is SNHLY and CDR2 is FYNNEI. V lost 4 bases, J lost 5 bases, and 2 bases stayed unmatched. The CDR3 is made up of 14 amino acids. The CDR3, as DNA: TGTGCCAGCAGTGGGGACAGAGATAATTCACCCCTCCACTTT. It specifies CASSGDRDNSPLHF.

V gene TRBV5-1 combines with J gene TRBJ1-3; 7 bases fit TRBD1. The germline V gene has CDR1 SGHRS and CDR2 YFSETQ. The length of the CDR3 is 16 residues. V was pared by 0 bases and J by 0 bases, with 3 bases of the junction left unmatched. The CDR3 spells CASSLEQGNSGNTIYF. The CDR3 DNA sequence: TGCGCCAGCAGCTTGGAACAGGGGAACTCTGGAAACACCATATATTTT.

The CDR3 DNA sequence: TGCGCCAGCAGCTTGGCCCTGGGCGCGAACACTGAAGCTTTCTTT. The encoded protein is CASSLALGANTEAFF. The chain couples TRBV5-1 to TRBJ1-1; the D is unclear. Germline V gene data show CDR1 as SGHRS and CDR2 as YFSETQ. The CDR3 has 15 amino acids. V was cut by 0 bases and J by 1 base, with 10 bases left in between.

The CDR3, as DNA: TGCGCCAGCAGCTTGGGAGAGGACCATCAGCCCCAGCATTTT. Encoded protein: CASSLGEDHQPQHF. The chain joins TRBV5-1 to TRBJ1-5; D call uncertain. The CDR3 length is 14 residues. Germline V gene lookup returns CDR1 SGHRS and CDR2 YFSETQ. Trimming removed 0 bases at V and 5 bases at J, with 9 bases between.

This chain uses TRBV5-8 with TRBJ2-7; 11 bases agree with TRBD1. CDR1 and CDR2 from the germline V gene are SGHTS and YDEGEE. The CDR3 loop spans 14 amino acids. V shed 7 bases and J 2 bases; nucleotides not matched to a gene: 5. The CDR3 DNA reads TGTGCCAGCTCGAGGGGACAGGGGGCCTACGAGCAGTACGTC. It translates to CASSRGQGAYEQYV.

In its sample, this clonotype was seen many times. The chain couples TRBV5-1 to TRBJ2-1; 11 nucleotides line up with TRBD2. The V gene end was trimmed by 4 bases and the J gene end by 3 bases; junction bases not matched to a gene: 3. The CDR3 extends over 15 amino acids. Germline V lookup: CDR1 SGHRS, CDR2 YFSETQ. CDR3 in DNA: TGCGCCAGCAGCGACGGGACTAGCGGCTACAATGAGCAGTTCTTC. This translates into CASSDGTSGYNEQFF.

The J gene is TRBJ2-4, the V gene TRBV29-1; the match to TRBD1 covers 9 bases. V lost 2 bases and J lost 4; bases outside the gene matches: 3. Per germline, CDR1 SQVTM and CDR2 ANQGSEA. This CDR3 spans 14 amino acids. CDR3: CSVELGTGKNIQYF. The CDR3 coding sequence is TGCAGCGTTGAATTGGGGACAGGGAAAAACATTCAGTACTTC.

The table lists this clonotype with a few counts. This sequence joins TRBV28 and TRBJ2-6; no definite D call. V was trimmed by 5 bases and J by 5 bases, leaving 13 bases between them. Germline assignment: CDR1 MDHEN and CDR2 SYDVKM. The CDR3 extends over 15 amino acids. DNA for the CDR3: TGTGCCAGCAGTCCCGGCAGTTACTGGGCCAACGTCCTGACTTTC. It specifies CASSPGSYWANVLTF.